These 18 T cell receptor beta chains came from one sample sequenced in a study of Ad26.COV2.S vaccination and SARS-CoV-2 variants. Assay: immunoSEQ multiplex PCR; the TCRdb copy retains only in-frame clones and omits some. The sample records 350,000 to 450,000 clones, over 75% being singletons. Treatment given: roughly 18 received Ad26.COV2.S at low or high dose, single or two shots; 5 received placebo; per-sample allocation not given. The study sampled participants on day 63 after the first vaccine or placebo injection. The sample in question was peripheral blood, obtained in a trial of Ad26.COV2.S vaccine versus placebo. The receptors here all came from a person between 18 and 65 years old who received the Ad26.COV2.S COVID-19 vaccine or a placebo.

The chain couples TRBV6-2 or TRBV6-3 to TRBJ2-7, with TRBD2 identical over 11 bases. Trimming removed 0 bases from V and 2 bases from J; junction bases left unmatched: 6. The CDR3 is made up of 17 amino acids. Germline CDR1 and CDR2: MNHEY and SVGEGT. CDR3 DNA: TGTGCCAGCAGTTACTCCATGACTAGCGGGGTAACCTACGAGCAGTACTTC. Translated: CASSYSMTSGVTYEQYF.

The chain uses TRBV4-3 and TRBJ2-1; tentatively, D is TRBD1 or TRBD2 (5 bases each). The germline V gene has CDR1 LGHNA and CDR2 YSLEER. This CDR3 comprises 16 residues. Trimming removed 0 bases from V and 0 bases from J, with 9 bases in between. For the CDR3, the DNA is TGCGCCAGCAGCCAAGACCGGGACGGCTCCTACAATGAGCAGTTCTTC. Protein: CASSQDRDGSYNEQFF.

The chain employs TRBV15 and TRBJ2-7; no firm D call. Germline loops: CDR1 LNHNV, CDR2 YYDKDF (reference sequence). This CDR3 comprises 11 residues. V dropped 1 base and J dropped 2 bases, with 0 bases sitting between them. For the CDR3, the DNA is TGTGCCACCAGCAGAGCCTACGAGCAGTACTTC. This encodes CATSRAYEQYF.

The J gene is TRBJ1-4, the V gene TRBV20-1; D call uncertain. Germline V gene lookup returns CDR1 DFQATT and CDR2 SNEGSKA (reference sequence). This CDR3 comprises 13 residues. The V and J ends lost 3 bases and 6 bases respectively, with 11 bases between them. CDR3 sequence (DNA): TGCAGTGCTAGTGACGGGAGCCATGAAAAACTGTTTTTT. Translation gives CSASDGSHEKLFF.

This chain joins TRBV27 and TRBJ2-1; 9 nucleotides line up with TRBD2. CDR3 length equals 17 residues. Germline loops: CDR1 MNHEY, CDR2 SMNVEV (reference sequence). V dropped 5 bases and J dropped 8; count of bases not matched to a gene: 16. The CDR3 region is CASSLQQRGAVFYEQFF. Here the CDR3 DNA reads TGTGCCAGCAGTCTACAACAGCGGGGGGCGGTCTTCTATGAGCAGTTCTTC.

The rearrangement joins TRBV11-2 to TRBJ2-7; 8 bases fit TRBD1. J gave up 1 base and V 0 bases, and 14 bases lay outside the gene matches. Germline CDR1 reads SGHAT; CDR2 reads FQNNGV. CDR3 size: 19 residues. Here the CDR3 DNA reads TGTGCCAGCAGCTTAGAATACGGTTATCCGGGACAGGATTCCTACGAGCAGTACTTC. It translates to CASSLEYGYPGQDSYEQYF.

The chain combines TRBV18 with TRBJ2-7, with D unresolved. The CDR3 is 14 residues long. V lost 2 bases and J 2 bases, leaving 10 bases between the germline ends. CDR1 KGHSH and CDR2 LQKENI come from the germline V gene. The CDR3 nucleotides read TGTGCCAGCTCACCATCGTCGGCAACCTACGAGCAGTACTTC. It encodes CASSPSSATYEQYF.

Concerning this clone itself: This same CDR3 is encoded by further DNA sequences in the sample. The chain joins TRBV27 to TRBJ1-5; TRBD1 matches 8 bases. Germline V gene lookup returns CDR1 MNHEY and CDR2 SMNVEV (reference sequence). The length of the CDR3 is 14 residues. The V segment lost 6 bases and the J segment 2 bases; nucleotides outside the gene matches: 3. The CDR3: CASSLDRGNQPQHF. The CDR3 DNA reads TGTGCCAGCAGCTTGGACAGGGGCAATCAGCCCCAGCATTTT.

The gene calls are TRBV19 and TRBJ2-3; no definite D call. The germline V gene has CDR1 LNHDA and CDR2 SQIVND (reference sequence). The CDR3 is 14 amino acids. Trimming pared 5 bases from V and 0 bases from J, leaving 9 bases between. The CDR3 DNA sequence: TGTGCCAGTAGTCCCTCGGGTAGCACAGATACGCAGTATTTT. It yields the protein CASSPSGSTDTQYF.

The V gene is TRBV4-1, the J gene TRBJ1-5, with TRBD1 matching over 12 bases. Germline-derived CDR1 and CDR2 are MGHRA and YSYEKL. The CDR3 runs 16 residues. Losses at the gene ends were 1 base for V and 5 bases for J; bases not matched to a gene: 3. DNA of the CDR3: TGCGCCAGCAGCCAAGCGGGACAGGGGGCGGATCAGCCCCAGCATTTT. Translation gives CASSQAGQGADQPQHF.

This chain joins TRBV10-2 and TRBJ2-7, with 10 bases aligning to TRBD2. The germline CDR1 and CDR2 sequences are WSHSY and SAAADI. CDR3 length equals 13 residues. J gave up 3 bases and V 7 bases, and 3 bases lay outside the gene matches. The CDR3 is CASNERGGYEQYF. CDR3 nucleotide sequence: TGCGCCAGCAACGAGCGGGGGGGCTACGAGCAGTACTTC.

The V call is TRBV19, the J call TRBJ1-1; 7 bases agree with TRBD1. Looked up from germline, CDR1 is LNHDA and CDR2 is SQIVND (reference sequence). Trimming removed 9 bases from V and 0 bases from J; junction bases left unmatched: 7. This CDR3 comprises 14 residues. CDR3 loop: CASYPGTVNTEAFF. In DNA form, the CDR3 reads TGTGCCAGCTATCCTGGGACAGTGAACACTGAAGCTTTCTTT.

J is TRBJ2-7 and V is TRBV19, with a tentative D call TRBD2 (6 bases). Germline V lookup: CDR1 LNHDA, CDR2 SQIVND (reference sequence). The germline V and J ends were trimmed by 5 bases and 6 bases, with 20 bases remaining between them. This CDR3 is 15 amino acids long. The CDR3 region is CASSSPLGGTGEQYF. CDR3 coding DNA: TGTGCCAGTAGTTCCCCGTTAGGAGGGACGGGCGAGCAGTACTTC.

In its sample, this clone was seen once. J is TRBJ1-2 and V is TRBV3-1 (or the pseudogene TRBV3-2), with D unresolved. Trimming cost V 1 base and J 7 bases, with 10 bases left between them. This CDR3 contains 13 residues. CDR1 and CDR2 (germline): LGHDT, YNNKEL (reference sequence). CDR3 region: CASSQGGYGGYTF. CDR3 DNA sequence: TGTGCCAGCAGCCAAGGTGGTTACGGTGGCTACACCTTC.

The J gene is TRBJ1-6, the V gene TRBV5-6; D gene ambiguous. The CDR3 has 14 amino acids. Germline lookup yields CDR1 SGHDT and CDR2 YYEEEE. V was shortened by 0 bases and J by 7 bases, with 8 bases between the two germline ends. In nucleotides, the CDR3 is TGTGCCAGCAGCTTGGTCCACAGCAATTCACCCCTCCACTTT. It translates to CASSLVHSNSPLHF.

This clone has only a few counts. The V call is TRBV15, the J call TRBJ1-6, with a tentative D call TRBD1 (5 bases). V was shortened by 1 base and J by 7 bases, with 11 bases between the two germline ends. The CDR3 totals 15 residues. Germline V gene lookup returns CDR1 LNHNV and CDR2 YYDKDF (reference sequence). The CDR3 DNA sequence: TGTGCCACCAGCAGAGTGGCAGGGAGGAATTCACCCCTCCACTTT. Residues: CATSRVAGRNSPLHF. Supplemented by reference TRBV15 and TRBJ1-6, the full variable domain reads DAMVIQNPRYQVTQFGKPVTLSCSQTLNHNVMYWYQQKSSQAPKLLFHYYDKDFNNEADTPDNFQSRRPNTSFCFLDIRSPGLGDTAMYLCATSRVAGRNSPLHFGNGTRLTVT.

The chain uses TRBV19 and TRBJ1-1; D is unclear. V lost 0 bases and J 0 bases, leaving 8 bases between the germline ends. The length of the CDR3 is 15 residues. Germline V gene sequence: CDR1 LNHDA, CDR2 SQIVND (reference sequence). The CDR3 reads CASSIEGTVNTEAFF. CDR3 coding DNA: TGTGCCAGTAGTATAGAGGGAACAGTGAACACTGAAGCTTTCTTT.

The chain joins TRBV3-1 (or the pseudogene TRBV3-2) to TRBJ1-4, with a possible D match to TRBD1 (6 bases). The V gene lost 6 bases and the J gene lost 5 bases, with 13 bases spanning the gap. This CDR3 region has 14 residues. Germline CDR1 LGHDT, CDR2 YNNKEL (reference sequence). CDR3 sequence (DNA): TGTGCCAGCAGACAACAGGGAGGGAATGAAAAACTGTTTTTT. The encoded protein is CASRQQGGNEKLFF.